The clone carrying this TCR beta chain was picked up a small number of times. Its antigen is not known. This sample stems from a study of response to subunit inactivated influenza vaccine. General observations from the study: That few new T cells are recruited by each seasonal influenza vaccination was the authors' suggestion.

The CDR3 contains 13 residues. Germline lookup yields CDR1 SGHVS and CDR2 FNYEAQ. After removal of 5 bases from V and 6 bases from J, the junction contained 3 bases not matched to a gene. A single record per CDR3 protein comes from TCRdb applying MiXCR to the RT-PCR reads. This sample has some 850,000 distinct CDR3 sequences, with approximately 17% found just once. The rearrangement links TRBV7-6 to TRBJ2-1; TRBD1 matches at 8 bases. This specimen consisted of PBMCs from blood, obtained roughly 5 days after vaccination. The receptor comes from a man aged 45-65 years who received an inactivated influenza vaccine. The CDR3 is CASSQQGVNEQFF. The DNA for the CDR3 is TGTGCCAGCAGCCAACAGGGGGTCAATGAGCAGTTCTTC.